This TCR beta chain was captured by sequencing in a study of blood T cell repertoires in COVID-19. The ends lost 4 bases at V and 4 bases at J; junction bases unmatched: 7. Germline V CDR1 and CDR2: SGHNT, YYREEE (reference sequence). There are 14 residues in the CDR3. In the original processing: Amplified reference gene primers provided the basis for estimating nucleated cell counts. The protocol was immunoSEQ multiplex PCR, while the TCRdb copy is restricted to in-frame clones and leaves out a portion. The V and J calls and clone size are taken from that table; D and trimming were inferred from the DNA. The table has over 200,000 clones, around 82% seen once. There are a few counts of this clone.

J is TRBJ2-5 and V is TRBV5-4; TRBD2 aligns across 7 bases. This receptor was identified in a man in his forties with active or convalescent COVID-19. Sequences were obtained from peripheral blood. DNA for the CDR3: TGTGCCAGCAGCCGAGGGGAGGGCCTAGAGACCCAGTACTTC. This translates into CASSRGEGLETQYF. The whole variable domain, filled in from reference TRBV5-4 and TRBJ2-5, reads ETGVTQSPTHLIKTRGQQVTLRCSSQSGHNTVSWYQQALGQGPQFIFQYYREEENGRGNFPPRFSGLQFPNYSSELNVNALELDDSALYLCASSRGEGLETQYFGPGTRLLVL.